This T cell receptor (beta chain) was identified during a study of blood T cell repertoires in COVID-19. The overall study: Samples of COVID-19 (acute and convalescent) were obtained from the United States, Italy and Spain. PBMCs, B-cell-depleted T cells, or T cells provided the cDNA or gDNA that made up the material.

Under the authors' procedure: The authors estimated nucleated cell counts from reference gene primer amplification. The table came from immunoSEQ multiplex PCR; TCRdb's copy has only in-frame clones and leaves some out. From that table come the V and J calls and clone size; the DNA was used to work out D and trimming. The repertoire includes roughly 39,000 clones, 75% to 85% of them detected once, and approximately 10% sits in the top ten. This CDR3 has 12 residues. Germline V CDR1 and CDR2: SNHLY, FYNNEI. V trimming: 6 bases; J trimming: 9 bases; junction bases outside the gene matches: 5. This clone appeared a single time.

The chain recombines TRBV2 with TRBJ1-5; 7 bases are a match to TRBD1. This TCR came from a human donor in a cohort sampled during active COVID-19. Sample: peripheral blood. CDR3 region: CASRQGIGPQHF. In DNA, the CDR3 is TGTGCCAGCAGACAGGGGATAGGGCCCCAGCATTTT. Supplemented by reference TRBV2 and TRBJ1-5, the full variable domain reads EPEVTQTPSHQVTQMGQEVILRCVPISNHLYFYWYRQILGQKVEFLVSFYNNEISEKSEIFDDQFSVERPDGSNFTLKIRSTKLEDSAMYFCASRQGIGPQHFGDGTRLSIL.